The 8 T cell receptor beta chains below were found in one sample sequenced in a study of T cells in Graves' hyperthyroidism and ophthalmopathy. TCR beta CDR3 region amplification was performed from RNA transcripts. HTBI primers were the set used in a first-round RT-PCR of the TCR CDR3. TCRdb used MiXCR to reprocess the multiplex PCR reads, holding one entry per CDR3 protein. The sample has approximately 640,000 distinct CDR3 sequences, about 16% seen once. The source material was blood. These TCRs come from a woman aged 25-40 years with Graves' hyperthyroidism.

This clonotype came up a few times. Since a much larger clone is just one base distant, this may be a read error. The CDR3 loop reads CASSLGQNSYEQNF. CDR3 nucleotide sequence: TGTGCCAGCTCACTGGGACAGAACTCCTACGAGCAGAACTTC. This sequence joins TRBV18 and TRBJ2-7; TRBD1 matches at 7 bases. Germline V lookup: CDR1 KGHSH, CDR2 LQKENI. The CDR3 loop spans 14 amino acids. The full variable domain, with the rest looked up from reference TRBV18 and TRBJ2-7, is NAGVMQNPRHLVRRRGQEARLRCSPMKGHSHVYWYRQLPEEGLKFMVYLQKENIIDESGMPKERFSAEFPKEGPSILRIQQVVRGDSAAYFCASSLGQNSYEQNFGPGTRLTVT.

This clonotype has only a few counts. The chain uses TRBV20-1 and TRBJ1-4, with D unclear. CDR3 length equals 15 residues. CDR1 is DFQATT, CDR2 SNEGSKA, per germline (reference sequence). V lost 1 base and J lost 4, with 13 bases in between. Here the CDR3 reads CSARAGYVGNEKLFF. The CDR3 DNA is TGCAGTGCTAGAGCTGGGTACGTTGGTAATGAAAAACTGTTTTTT.

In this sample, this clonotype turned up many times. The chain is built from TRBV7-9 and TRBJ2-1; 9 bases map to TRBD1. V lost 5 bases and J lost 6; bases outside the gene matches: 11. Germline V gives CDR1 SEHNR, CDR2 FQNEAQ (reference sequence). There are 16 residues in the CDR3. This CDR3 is CASSRPGTGLRNEQFF. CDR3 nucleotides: TGTGCCAGCAGCCGACCCGGGACAGGGCTTCGCAATGAGCAGTTCTTC.

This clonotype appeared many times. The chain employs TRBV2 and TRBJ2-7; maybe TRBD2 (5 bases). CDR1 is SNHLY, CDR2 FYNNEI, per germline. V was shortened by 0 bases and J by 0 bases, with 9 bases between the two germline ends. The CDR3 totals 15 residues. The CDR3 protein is CASSEAPGTSYEQYF. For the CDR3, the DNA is TGTGCCAGCAGTGAAGCTCCGGGAACCTCCTACGAGCAGTACTTC.

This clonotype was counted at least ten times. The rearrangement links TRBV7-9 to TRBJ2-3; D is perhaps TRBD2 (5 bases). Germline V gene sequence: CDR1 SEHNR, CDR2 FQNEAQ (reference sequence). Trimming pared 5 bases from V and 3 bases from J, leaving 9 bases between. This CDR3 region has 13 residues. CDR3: CASSPGMTDTQYF. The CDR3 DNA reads TGTGCCAGCAGCCCCGGGATGACAGATACGCAGTATTTT.

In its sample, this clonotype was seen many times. The CDR3 protein is CASSEGGQGHLETQYF. CDR3 in DNA: TGTGCCAGCAGTGAAGGGGGACAGGGTCACTTGGAGACCCAGTACTTC. The gene calls are TRBV2 and TRBJ2-5, with 9 bases identical to TRBD1. The CDR3 loop spans 16 amino acids. The junction had 8 bases not matched to a gene; V was cut back by 1 base and J by 5 bases. The germline CDR1 and CDR2 sequences are SNHLY and FYNNEI.

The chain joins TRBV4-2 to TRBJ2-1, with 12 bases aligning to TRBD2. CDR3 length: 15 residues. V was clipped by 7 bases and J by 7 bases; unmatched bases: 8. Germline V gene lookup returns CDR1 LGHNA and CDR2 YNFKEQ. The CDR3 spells CASTLTSGSKNEQFF. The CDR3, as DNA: TGTGCCAGCACCTTGACTAGCGGGAGTAAAAATGAGCAGTTCTTC.

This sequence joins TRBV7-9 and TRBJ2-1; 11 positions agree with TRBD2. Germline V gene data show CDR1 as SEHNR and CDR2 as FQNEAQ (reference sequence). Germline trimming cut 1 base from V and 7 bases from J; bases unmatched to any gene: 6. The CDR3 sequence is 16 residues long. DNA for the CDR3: TGTGCCAGCAGCTTAGGGCGCGGGACTAGCGGTAATGAGCAGTTCTTC. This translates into CASSLGRGTSGNEQFF. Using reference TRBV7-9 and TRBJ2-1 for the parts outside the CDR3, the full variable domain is DTGVSQNPRHKITKRGQNVTFRCDPISEHNRLYWYRQTLGQGPEFLTYFQNEAQLEKSRLLSDRFSAERPKGSFSTLEIQRTEQGDSAMYLCASSLGRGTSGNEQFFGPGTRLTVL.